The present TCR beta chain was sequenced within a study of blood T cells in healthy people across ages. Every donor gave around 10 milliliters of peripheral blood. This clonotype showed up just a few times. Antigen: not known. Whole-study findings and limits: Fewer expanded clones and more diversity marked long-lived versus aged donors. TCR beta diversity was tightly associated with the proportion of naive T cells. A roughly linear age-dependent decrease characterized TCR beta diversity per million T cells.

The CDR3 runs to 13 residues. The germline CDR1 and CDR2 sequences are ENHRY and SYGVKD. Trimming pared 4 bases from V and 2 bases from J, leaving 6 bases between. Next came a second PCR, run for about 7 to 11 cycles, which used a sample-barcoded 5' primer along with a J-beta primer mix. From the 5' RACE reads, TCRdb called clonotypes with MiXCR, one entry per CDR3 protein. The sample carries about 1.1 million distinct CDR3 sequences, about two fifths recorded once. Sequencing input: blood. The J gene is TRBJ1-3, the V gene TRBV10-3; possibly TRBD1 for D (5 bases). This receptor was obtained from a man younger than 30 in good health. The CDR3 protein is CAISAGTGNTIYF. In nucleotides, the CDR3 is TGTGCCATCAGTGCAGGGACTGGAAACACCATATATTTT.